The 8 T cell receptor beta chains below come from one sample, sequenced in a study of vaccination and CD4 T cells after COVID-19. The antigens for these receptors are not known. The assay that was used to sequence DNA from cultured CD4+ T cells was the Oncomine TCR Beta short-read assay. TCRdb reprocessed the PCR reads with MiXCR, giving one entry per CDR3 protein. The table shows about 6,500 distinct CDR3 sequences, with around 47% occurring only once. Treatment specified: roughly 10-day PBMC culture with coronavirus spike peptide pools or control peptides (ViraFEST assay). Unexposed donor CD4+ T cells predated the COVID-19 pandemic, collected 2011-2018. The specimen sequenced was CD4+ T cells from blood, cultured in vitro. The receptors were gathered from a human donor in good health.

This sequence joins TRBV6-1 and TRBJ2-7; 9 positions agree with TRBD2. The trim removed 11 bases at V and 4 bases at J, leaving 9 bases unmatched. CDR1 is MNHNS and CDR2 is SASEGT in the germline V gene. There are 13 residues in the CDR3. The CDR3 protein is CAGSGGRGYEQYF. Written as DNA, the CDR3 is TGTGCCGGAAGCGGCGGGAGGGGATACGAGCAGTACTTC.

Only a few counts were recorded for this clonotype. The J gene is TRBJ1-2, the V gene TRBV5-4; a weak D match, TRBD1 (5 bases). The CDR3 is 13 residues long. Germline V gene lookup returns CDR1 SGHNT and CDR2 YYREEE (reference sequence). Trimming removed 6 bases from V and 0 bases from J, with 9 bases in between. CDR3 nucleotide sequence: TGTGCCAGCAATACAGGATCTAACTATGGCTACACCTTC. As protein: CASNTGSNYGYTF.

V usage is TRBV6-4 and J usage is TRBJ1-2; no clear D gene. The CDR3 runs 14 residues. V lost 2 bases and J lost 2, with 9 bases in between. Looked up from germline, CDR1 is MRHNA and CDR2 is SNTAGT. The CDR3: CASSDPPQNYGYTF. CDR3 bases: TGTGCCAGCAGTGACCCCCCTCAGAACTATGGCTACACCTTC.

The chain joins TRBV10-2 to TRBJ2-5; 8 nucleotides agree with TRBD2. Trimming removed 4 bases from V and 5 bases from J; junction bases left unmatched: 9. The germline V gene encodes CDR1 WSHSY and CDR2 SAAADI. There are 15 residues in the CDR3. CDR3: CASSVVRGGRETQYF. The CDR3 nucleotides are TGCGCCAGCAGTGTTGTTCGGGGGGGCCGCGAGACCCAGTACTTC.

The table lists this clonotype with a few counts. The J gene is TRBJ1-2, the V gene TRBV7-9, with a weak D call TRBD1 (6 bases). The germline gives CDR1 SEHNR, CDR2 FQNEAQ (reference sequence). V lost 3 bases and J lost 6, with 8 bases in between. CDR3 length: 12 residues. The CDR3 loop is CASSFNRDGYTF. The CDR3 DNA is TGTGCCAGCAGCTTTAACAGGGATGGCTACACCTTC.

The chain links TRBV6-5 to TRBJ2-3; 10 nucleotides align to TRBD2. The CDR3 loop spans 15 amino acids. In germline, CDR1 is MNHEY, CDR2 SVGAGI. The trim removed 2 bases at V and 6 bases at J, leaving 5 bases unmatched. CDR3 sequence reads: CASSYGSGGGDTQYF. The DNA of the CDR3 is TGTGCCAGCAGTTACGGCAGCGGGGGGGGGGATACGCAGTATTTT.

V gene TRBV2 combines with J gene TRBJ1-5; D is possibly TRBD1 (5 bases). Germline assignment: CDR1 SNHLY and CDR2 FYNNEI. The CDR3 is 15 residues long. Trimming pared 7 bases from V and 7 bases from J, leaving 20 bases between. The CDR3 region is CASTVVWPGGQPQHF. In DNA, the CDR3 is TGTGCCAGCACTGTGGTATGGCCGGGGGGGCAGCCCCAGCATTTT.

The rearrangement uses TRBV6-1 and TRBJ1-1; a possible D gene is TRBD1 (6 bases). CDR3 size: 12 residues. Trimming left V 10 bases short and J 1 base short, with 10 bases between. CDR1 MNHNS and CDR2 SASEGT come from the germline V gene. CDR3 DNA sequence: TGTGCCACAGACAGGAGGAACACTGAAGCTTTCTTT. This gives the protein CATDRRNTEAFF.